Listed below are T cell receptor beta chains from one sample, sequenced in a study of cytomegalovirus exposure and HLA in healthy donors. The method was immunoSEQ multiplex PCR; TCRdb's version includes in-frame clones alone and lacks a portion of them. The sample holds about 110,000 clones, 88% seen once. The sample comprised PBMCs. The receptors come from a woman under 30 in good health and CMV-seronegative. CDR3s include the opening cysteine and the closing phenylalanine or tryptophan. D genes are given only for firm matches. A row's size may be missing; if present it is once, few, many or a size class.

>TRBV2|TRBJ2-7|TRBD1|-
CASRGTADYEQYF
>TRBV4-2|TRBJ1-1|TRBD1|-
CASSQGTGGPFMNTEAFF
>TRBV1|TRBJ1-2|-|-
CTSSQGSHFYYGYTF
>TRBV5-1|TRBJ1-2|-|-
CASSLDPGYGYTF
>TRBV7-2|TRBJ1-6|TRBD1|-
CASSLSTGGNSPLHF
>TRBV4-3|TRBJ2-1|TRBD2|-
CASSQDFPNSGKSAEQFF
>TRBV28|TRBJ1-5|-|once
CASIAVYSNQPQHF
>TRBV9|TRBJ2-5|-|once
CASSVAGETQYF
>TRBV5-1|TRBJ2-1|TRBD1|-
CASSLEGTGVNNEQFF
>TRBV18|TRBJ1-2|-|-
CASLGDLYGYTF
>TRBV27|TRBJ2-1|-|-
CASRGGGVYNEQFF
>TRBV9|TRBJ1-2|TRBD1|few
CASSVNPGQRGYTF
>TRBV30|TRBJ1-4|-|-
CAWRRTAATNEKLFF
>TRBV28|TRBJ1-1|-|-
CASRRTAMNTEAFF
>TRBV19|TRBJ1-2|TRBD1|few
CASSPRQGPGYTF
>TRBV9|TRBJ1-1|TRBD1|-
CASSPSWDRGMNTEAFF
>TRBV4-1|TRBJ1-5|-|-
CASSQGQGNQPQHF
>TRBV4-3|TRBJ2-1|-|-
CASSQEGPWDEQFF
>TRBV6-5|TRBJ2-3|TRBD1|-
CASSLQGNTQYF
>TRBV7-9|TRBJ2-3|TRBD1|-
CASSRGQGIIGDTQYF
>TRBV2|TRBJ2-2|-|-
CASGQEATGELFF
>TRBV15|TRBJ2-2|TRBD1|-
CATSREDREGELFF
>TRBV28|TRBJ1-1|-|-
CASSPRSRGGHEAFF
>TRBV5-1|TRBJ1-2|-|few
CASSLAAGEGYTF
>TRBV2|TRBJ2-6|TRBD2|-
CASSQRGTGANVLTF
>TRBV14|TRBJ2-3|TRBD2|-
CASSQRTSGRPDTQYF
>TRBV12-5|TRBJ1-2|TRBD1|once
CASGLAGQGGYTF
>TRBV20-1|TRBJ2-5|-|-
CSFLRETQYF
>TRBV7-6|TRBJ2-3|TRBD2|-
CASSLIAGGLDTQYF
>TRBV9|TRBJ2-1|TRBD2|-
CASSVVASGSTEQFF
>TRBV7-9|TRBJ1-1|TRBD1|-
CASSIAPVGTVNTEAFF
>TRBV9|TRBJ1-3|-|-
CASSGGTPLPGNTIYF
>TRBV6-5|TRBJ2-6|-|-
CAGRVRAIGANVLTF
>TRBV4-3|TRBJ2-2|-|-
CASSPGQNTGELFF
>TRBV4-2|TRBJ1-3|-|-
CASSQDENSGNTIYF
>TRBV5-3|TRBJ2-7|-|-
CARSLGNEVYEQYF
>TRBV5-1|TRBJ2-1|-|-
CASQGTGSSYNEQFF
>TRBV19|TRBJ2-7|TRBD1|-
CASSIRDRGNYEQYF
>TRBV19|TRBJ2-1|-|-
CASTSDMSSYNEQFF
>TRBV9|TRBJ2-1|TRBD2|-
CASSVAGGHYNEQFF
>TRBV20-1|TRBJ2-1|-|-
CSASTGREQFF
>TRBV19|TRBJ2-1|TRBD1|-
CASRPDRDNEQFF
>TRBV7-3|TRBJ1-1|-|-
CASSLVTSTEAFF
>TRBV7-2|TRBJ1-1|-|-
CASSLPSLTGNTEAFF
>TRBV14|TRBJ2-7|-|-
CASSQVAGYEQYF